This TCR beta chain emerged from a study of blood T cells in healthy people across ages. The second PCR ran about 6 to 11 cycles with a sample-barcoded 5' primer and J-beta primers. MiXCR, run by TCRdb on the 5' RACE reads, gives a single entry per CDR3 protein. The table lists 1.5 million to 2 million distinct CDR3 sequences, 39% of them singletons, with 23% in the top ten. The germline gives CDR1 SGHRS, CDR2 YFSETQ. The CDR3 totals 17 residues. V lost 0 bases and J lost 0, with 10 bases in between. This clonotype has a handful of counts. The origin of this receptor is a human donor in good health. The sample taken for sequencing was blood. This chain links TRBV5-1 with TRBJ1-6; D is uncertain. The CDR3 DNA reads TGCGCCAGCAGCTTGGGTATGGATAGCTCCTATAATTCACCCCTCCACTTT. It translates to CASSLGMDSSYNSPLHF.